This T cell receptor (beta chain) stems from a study of neoadjuvant anti-PD-1 for oral cavity cancer. Study-wide context: Patients without progression received a fourth nivolumab dose around day 43, then surgical resection on days 50-56. Study-wide results and caveats: Higher pretreatment blood Treg/Th17 ratios correlated with higher pretreatment blood and lower post-treatment tumor TCRbeta clonality.

Using immunoSEQ multiplex PCR, the repertoire was profiled, and TCRdb retains in-frame clones only, with some absent. The table records some 14,000 clones, 76% of them present only once. Time point given: after neoadjuvant nivolumab, at surgical resection. Patients had HPV-negative, locally advanced oral cavity squamous cell carcinoma. The CDR3 extends over 16 amino acids. Germline CDR1 is ENHRY and CDR2 is SYGVKD. The ends were cut back, 4 bases at V and 3 bases at J, with 17 bases in the middle. With respect to this clone: What it binds is not known.

The receptor was isolated from a person aged 40-85 years with oral cavity squamous cell carcinoma. V and J are TRBV10-3 and TRBJ2-3; weak D call: TRBD2 (5 bases). Sample: PBMCs, taken after nivolumab (anti-PD-1) treatment. CDR3 sequence: CAISARAGRGTDTQYF. Written as DNA, the CDR3 is TGTGCCATCAGTGCTAGGGCCGGGCGAGGGACAGATACGCAGTATTTT.